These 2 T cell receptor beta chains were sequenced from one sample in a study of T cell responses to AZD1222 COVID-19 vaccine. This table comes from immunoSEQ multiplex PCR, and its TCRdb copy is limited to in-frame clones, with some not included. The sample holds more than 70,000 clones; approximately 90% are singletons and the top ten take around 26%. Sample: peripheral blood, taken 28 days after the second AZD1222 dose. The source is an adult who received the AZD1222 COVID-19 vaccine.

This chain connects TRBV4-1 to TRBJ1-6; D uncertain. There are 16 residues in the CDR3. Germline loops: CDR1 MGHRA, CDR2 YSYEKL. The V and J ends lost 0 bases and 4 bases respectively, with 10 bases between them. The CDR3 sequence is CASSQDPGGYNSPLHF. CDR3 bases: TGCGCCAGCAGCCAAGATCCCGGTGGGTATAATTCACCCCTCCACTTT.

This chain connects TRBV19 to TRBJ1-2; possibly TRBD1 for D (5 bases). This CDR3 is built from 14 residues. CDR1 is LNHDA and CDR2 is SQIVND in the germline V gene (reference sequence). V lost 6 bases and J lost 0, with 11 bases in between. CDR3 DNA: TGTGCCAGTAGCTGGGGCCTCTCTAACTATGGCTACACCTTC. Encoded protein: CASSWGLSNYGYTF.